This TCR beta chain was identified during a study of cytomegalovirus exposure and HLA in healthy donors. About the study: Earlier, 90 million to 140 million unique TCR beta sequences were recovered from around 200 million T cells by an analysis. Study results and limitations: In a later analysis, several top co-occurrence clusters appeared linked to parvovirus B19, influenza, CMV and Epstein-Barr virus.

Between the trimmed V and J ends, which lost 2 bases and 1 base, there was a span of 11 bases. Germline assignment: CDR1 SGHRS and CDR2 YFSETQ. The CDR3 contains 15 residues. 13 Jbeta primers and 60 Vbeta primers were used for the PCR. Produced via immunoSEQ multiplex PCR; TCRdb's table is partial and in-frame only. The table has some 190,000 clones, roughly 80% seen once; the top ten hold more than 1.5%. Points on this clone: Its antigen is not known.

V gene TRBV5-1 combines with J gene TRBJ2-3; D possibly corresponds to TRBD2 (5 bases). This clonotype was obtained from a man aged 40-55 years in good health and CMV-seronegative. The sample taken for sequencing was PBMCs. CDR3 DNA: TGCGCCAGCAGCTTAGGACTTGTGCGCACAGATACGCAGTATTTT. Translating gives CASSLGLVRTDTQYF.